The rows below give T cell receptor beta chains drawn from one sample of a study of shared clonotypes between healthy human individuals. The protocol was immunoSEQ multiplex PCR, while the TCRdb copy is restricted to in-frame clones and leaves out a portion. Found here are around 2.1 million clones, around 95% of them singletons; the top ten hold more than 0.1%. The sample comprised naive CD4+ T cells sorted from blood. The receptors were sampled from a man between 18 and 29 years old in good health. Both conserved end residues are part of each CDR3.

V: TRBV27
J: TRBJ2-2
CDR3: CASRTFRAVGSGELFF

V: TRBV7-8
J: TRBJ2-5
CDR3: CASSPRSPQETQYF

V: TRBV18
J: TRBJ2-1
CDR3: CASSPASEGYNEQFF

V: TRBV18
J: TRBJ2-3
CDR3: CASKPLAGVSDTQYF

V: TRBV5-1
J: TRBJ2-5
CDR3: CASSGGPGETQYF

V: TRBV5-4
J: TRBJ2-7
CDR3: CASSPGTGSYEQYF

V: TRBV9
J: TRBJ2-2
CDR3: CASSVEAGINTGELFF

V: TRBV18
J: TRBJ2-7
CDR3: CASSPTRGSYEQYF

V: TRBV18
J: TRBJ1-2
CDR3: CASSSQAGTAASYGYTF

V: TRBV19
J: TRBJ1-2
CDR3: CASSRPYGYTF

V: TRBV19
J: TRBJ2-7
CDR3: CASNPGQGFGEQYF

V: TRBV18
J: TRBJ1-1
CDR3: CASSPQQGGTEAFF

V: TRBV21-1
J: TRBJ2-7
CDR3: CAGTDREGLHEQYF

V: TRBV9
J: TRBJ2-2
CDR3: CASRRLAGTGELFF

V: TRBV5-1
J: TRBJ2-7
CDR3: CASSLVGEQYF

V: TRBV5-4
J: TRBJ2-1
CDR3: CASSWSSGTYNEQFF